The clone carrying this TCR beta chain was recorded once. Seattle-derived patients entered the study during active infection and were followed longitudinally. Between the trimmed V and J ends, which lost 2 bases and 10 bases, there was a span of 8 bases. The CDR3 has 12 residues. Germline V gives CDR1 ENHRY, CDR2 SYGVKD. The sample originates from a study of blood T cell repertoires in COVID-19. Study context: Researchers got acute and convalescent COVID-19 samples from the United States, Italy and Spain.

Per the authors' pipeline: The authors estimated nucleated cell counts from reference gene primer amplification. Data came from immunoSEQ multiplex PCR; TCRdb stores just in-frame clones and leaves some out. The D gene and trimming were derived from the DNA, and the V and J assignments and clone size from that table. Among hundreds of thousands of clones listed, 85% were seen once. The receptor comes from a man between 45 and 60 years old with COVID-19, enrolled during active disease. The chain links TRBV10-3 to TRBJ1-4; D remains unclear. The sequenced sample consisted of peripheral blood. The CDR3 region has the DNA TGTGCCATCAGTGAGGGTACGGGAAAACTGTTTTTT. Protein sequence: CAISEGTGKLFF.